This T cell receptor (beta chain) was found in a study of naive and memory T cell subsets. Study-level findings and limits: Clonotypes here are unpaired alpha or beta chain sequences. Especially in CD8 cells, naive repertoires contained a few larger clonotypes, possibly CD45RA-re-expressing memory cells.

This CDR3 contains 14 residues. Trimming stripped 4 bases from V and 6 bases from J, with 14 bases between. CDR1 and CDR2 from the germline V gene are MNHEY and SVGAGI. The beta constant-region primer was an equimolar mix of two oligonucleotides covering TRBC1 and TRBC2. The ligated cDNA underwent four PCR rounds using SP2 and nested alpha and beta constant-region primers. The cDNA 3' end received a ligated single-stranded oligonucleotide carrying the SP2 primer and a 12-nucleotide UMI. MiXCR, applied by TCRdb to the UMI-ligation and nested PCR reads, yields one record per CDR3 protein. The sample consists of over 100,000 distinct CDR3 sequences, around 13% of them appearing once. This clonotype has a handful of counts. As yet, its antigen is unknown.

Material for sequencing was naive CD8+ T cells from blood. The source of this sequence is a human donor in good health. This chain uses TRBV6-5 with TRBJ2-3, with D tentatively TRBD2 (5 bases). CDR3 in DNA: TGTGCCAGCAGTTCGGGGTCCCACATGGATACGCAGTATTTT. It codes for CASSSGSHMDTQYF.